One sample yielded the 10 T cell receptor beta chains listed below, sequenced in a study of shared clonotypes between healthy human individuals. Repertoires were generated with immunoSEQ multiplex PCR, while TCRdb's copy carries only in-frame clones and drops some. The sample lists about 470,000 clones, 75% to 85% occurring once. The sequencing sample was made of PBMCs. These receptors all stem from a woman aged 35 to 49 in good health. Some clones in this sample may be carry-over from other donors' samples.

CDR3 nucleotide sequence: TGCGCCAGCAGTGAATCTAGCGGGAAAAACACCGGGGAGCTGTTTTTT. This codes for CASSESSGKNTGELFF. The rearrangement uses TRBV10-2 and TRBJ2-2; 9 bases are shared with TRBD2. V lost 3 bases and J lost 2; bases outside the gene matches: 4. Germline V gene lookup returns CDR1 WSHSY and CDR2 SAAADI. The CDR3 extends over 16 amino acids.

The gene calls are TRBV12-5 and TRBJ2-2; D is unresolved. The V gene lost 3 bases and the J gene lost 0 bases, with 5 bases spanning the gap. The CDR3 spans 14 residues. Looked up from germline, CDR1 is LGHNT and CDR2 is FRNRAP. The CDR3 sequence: CASGLEANTGELFF. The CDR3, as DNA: TGTGCTAGTGGTTTAGAGGCGAACACCGGGGAGCTGTTTTTT. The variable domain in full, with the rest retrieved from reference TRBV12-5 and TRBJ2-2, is DARVTQTPRHKVTEMGQEVTMRCQPILGHNTVFWYRQTMMQGLELLAYFRNRAPLDDSGMPKDRFSAEMPDATLATLKIQPSEPRDSAVYFCASGLEANTGELFFGEGSRLTVL.

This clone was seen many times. Here the CDR3 reads CASSLAFTGGDQPQHF. The CDR3 DNA follows: TGTGCCAGCAGCTTAGCTTTTACAGGGGGCGATCAGCCCCAGCATTTT. This chain links TRBV7-2 with TRBJ1-5; 9 nucleotides align to TRBD1. Looked up from germline, CDR1 is SGHTA and CDR2 is FQGNSA. This CDR3 has 16 residues. The J segment lost 5 bases and the V segment lost 0 bases, leaving 5 bases of the junction unmatched.

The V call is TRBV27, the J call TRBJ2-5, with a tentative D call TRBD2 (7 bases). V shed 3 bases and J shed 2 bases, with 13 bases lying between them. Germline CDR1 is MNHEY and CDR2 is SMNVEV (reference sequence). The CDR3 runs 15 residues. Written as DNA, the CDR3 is TGTGCCAGCAGTTTTGGGGGCGGGAGACAAGAGACCCAGTACTTC. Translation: CASSFGGGRQETQYF.

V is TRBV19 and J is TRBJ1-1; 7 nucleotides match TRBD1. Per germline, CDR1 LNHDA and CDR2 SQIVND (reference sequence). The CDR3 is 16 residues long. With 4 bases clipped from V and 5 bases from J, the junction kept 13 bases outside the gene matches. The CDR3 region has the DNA TGTGCCAGTAGTAACCCCCGAGGGACAGCGACAACTGAAGCTTTCTTT. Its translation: CASSNPRGTATTEAFF.

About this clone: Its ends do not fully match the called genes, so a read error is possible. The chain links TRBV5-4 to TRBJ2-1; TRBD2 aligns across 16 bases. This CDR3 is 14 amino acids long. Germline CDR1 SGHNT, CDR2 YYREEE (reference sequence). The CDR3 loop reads CASSEGTSGRARIF. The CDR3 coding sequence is TGTGCCAGCAGCGAGGGGACTAGCGGGAGGGCCCGGATCTTC.

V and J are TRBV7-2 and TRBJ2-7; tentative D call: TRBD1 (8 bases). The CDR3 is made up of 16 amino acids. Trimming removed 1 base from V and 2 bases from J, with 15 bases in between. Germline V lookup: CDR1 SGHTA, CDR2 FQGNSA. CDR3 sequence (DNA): TGTGCCAGCAGCTTAGGGGGGGGGACAGGCCCCTACGAGCAGTACTTC. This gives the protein CASSLGGGTGPYEQYF.

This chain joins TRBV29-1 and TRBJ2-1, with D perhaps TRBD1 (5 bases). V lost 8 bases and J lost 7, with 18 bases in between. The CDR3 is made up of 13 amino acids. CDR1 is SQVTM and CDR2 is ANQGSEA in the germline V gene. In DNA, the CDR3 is TGCAGCATCCACTCCGTGGGGCAGAATGAGCAGTTCTTC. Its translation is CSIHSVGQNEQFF.

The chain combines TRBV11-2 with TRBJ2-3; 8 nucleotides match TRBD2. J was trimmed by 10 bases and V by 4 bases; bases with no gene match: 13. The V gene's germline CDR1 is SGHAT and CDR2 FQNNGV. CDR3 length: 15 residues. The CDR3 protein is CASSSGTRDYWAQYF. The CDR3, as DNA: TGTGCCAGCAGCTCCGGGACTAGAGACTATTGGGCGCAGTATTTT.

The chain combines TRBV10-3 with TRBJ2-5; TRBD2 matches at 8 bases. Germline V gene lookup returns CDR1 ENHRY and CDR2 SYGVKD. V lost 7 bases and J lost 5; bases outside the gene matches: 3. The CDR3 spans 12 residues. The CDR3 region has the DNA TGTGCCATCAAAGCGGGAGACGAGACCCAGTACTTC. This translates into CAIKAGDETQYF.